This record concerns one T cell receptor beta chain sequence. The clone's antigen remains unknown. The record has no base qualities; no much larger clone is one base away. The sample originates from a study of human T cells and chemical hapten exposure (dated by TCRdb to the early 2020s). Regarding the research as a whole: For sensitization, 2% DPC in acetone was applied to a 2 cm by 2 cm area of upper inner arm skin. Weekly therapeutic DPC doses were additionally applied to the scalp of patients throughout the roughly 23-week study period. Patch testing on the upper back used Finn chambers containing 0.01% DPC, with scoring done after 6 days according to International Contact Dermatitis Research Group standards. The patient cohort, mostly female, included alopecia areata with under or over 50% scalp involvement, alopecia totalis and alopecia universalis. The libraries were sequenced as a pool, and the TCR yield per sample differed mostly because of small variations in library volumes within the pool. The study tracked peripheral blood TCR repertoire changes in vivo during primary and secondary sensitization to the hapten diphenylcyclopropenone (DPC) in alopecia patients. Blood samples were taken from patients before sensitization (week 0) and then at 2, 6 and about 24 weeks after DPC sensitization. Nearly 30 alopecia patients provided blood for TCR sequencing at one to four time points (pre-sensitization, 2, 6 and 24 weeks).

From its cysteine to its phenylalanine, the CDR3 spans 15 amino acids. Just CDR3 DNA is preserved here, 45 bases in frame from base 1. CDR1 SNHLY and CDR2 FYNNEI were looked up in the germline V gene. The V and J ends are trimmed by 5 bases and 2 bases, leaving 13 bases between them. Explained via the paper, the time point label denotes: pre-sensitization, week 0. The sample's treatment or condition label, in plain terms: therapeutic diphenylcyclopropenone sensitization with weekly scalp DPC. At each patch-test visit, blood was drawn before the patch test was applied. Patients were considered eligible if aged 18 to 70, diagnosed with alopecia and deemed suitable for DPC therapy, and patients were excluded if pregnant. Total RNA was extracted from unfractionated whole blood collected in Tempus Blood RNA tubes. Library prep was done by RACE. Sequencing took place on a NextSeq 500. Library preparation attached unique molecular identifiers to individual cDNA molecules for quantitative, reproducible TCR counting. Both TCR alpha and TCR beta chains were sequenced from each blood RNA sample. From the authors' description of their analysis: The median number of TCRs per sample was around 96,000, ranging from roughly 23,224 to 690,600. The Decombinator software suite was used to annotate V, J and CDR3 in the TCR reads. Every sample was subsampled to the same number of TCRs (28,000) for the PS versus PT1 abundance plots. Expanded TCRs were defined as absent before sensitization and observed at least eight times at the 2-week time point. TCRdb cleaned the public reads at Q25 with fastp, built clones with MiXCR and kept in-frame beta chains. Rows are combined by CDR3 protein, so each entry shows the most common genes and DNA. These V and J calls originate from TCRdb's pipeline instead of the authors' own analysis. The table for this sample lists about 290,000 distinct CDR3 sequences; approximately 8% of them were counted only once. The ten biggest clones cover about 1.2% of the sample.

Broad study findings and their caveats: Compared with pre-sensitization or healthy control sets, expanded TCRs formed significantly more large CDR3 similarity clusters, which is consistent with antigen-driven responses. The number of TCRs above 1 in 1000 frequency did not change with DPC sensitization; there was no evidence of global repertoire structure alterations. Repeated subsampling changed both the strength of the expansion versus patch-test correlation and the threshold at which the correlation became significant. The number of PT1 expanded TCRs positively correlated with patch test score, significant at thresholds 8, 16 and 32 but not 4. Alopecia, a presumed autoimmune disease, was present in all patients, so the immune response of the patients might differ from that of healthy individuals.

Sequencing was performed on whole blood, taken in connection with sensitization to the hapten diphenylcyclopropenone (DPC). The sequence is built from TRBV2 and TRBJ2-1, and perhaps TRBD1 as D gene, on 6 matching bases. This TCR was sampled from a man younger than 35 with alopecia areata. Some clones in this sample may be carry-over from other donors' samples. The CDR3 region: CASSFQGPPYNEQFF. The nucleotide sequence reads TGTGCCAGCAGTTTCCAGGGGCCCCCCTACAATGAGCAGTTCTTC.